There are many counts of the clone carrying this T cell receptor (beta chain). Germline-derived CDR1 and CDR2 are SGHTA and FQGTGA. The CDR3 contains 14 residues. V lost 5 bases, J lost 3 bases, and 12 bases lay in between. These data originate in a study of neurological immune-mediated disorders. MiXCR, run by TCRdb on the 5' RACE reads, gives a single entry per CDR3 protein. The sample has 35,000 to 40,000 distinct CDR3 sequences, 2.5% seen once. The chain links TRBV7-3 to TRBJ2-3; perhaps D is TRBD1 or TRBD2 (5 bases each). Sequencing was performed on PBMCs. The clonotype originates from a man over 45 with multiple sclerosis. The CDR3 DNA follows: TGTGCCAGCAGCCGGGGCCGGCGAACAGATACGCAGTATTTT. Encoded protein: CASSRGRRTDTQYF. The variable domain in full, completed from reference TRBV7-3 and TRBJ2-3, reads GAGVSQTPSNKVTEKGKYVELRCDPISGHTALYWYRQSLGQGPEFLIYFQGTGAADDSGLPNDRFFAVRPEGSVSTLKIQRTERGDSAVYLCASSRGRRTDTQYFGPGTRLTVL.